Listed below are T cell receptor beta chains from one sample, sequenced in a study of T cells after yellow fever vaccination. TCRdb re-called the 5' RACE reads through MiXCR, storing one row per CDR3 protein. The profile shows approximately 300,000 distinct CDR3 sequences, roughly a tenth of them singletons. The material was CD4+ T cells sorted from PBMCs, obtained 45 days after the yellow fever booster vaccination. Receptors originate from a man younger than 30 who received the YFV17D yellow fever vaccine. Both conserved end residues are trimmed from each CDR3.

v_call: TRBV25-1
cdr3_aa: ASSESHRTSGLHGYT

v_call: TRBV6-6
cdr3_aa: ATGTSGGYEQF

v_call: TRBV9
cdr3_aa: ASSPTAGELF

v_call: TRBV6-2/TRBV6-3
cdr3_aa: AAGGRSNQPQH

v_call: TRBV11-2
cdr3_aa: ASSGKRGPTDTQY

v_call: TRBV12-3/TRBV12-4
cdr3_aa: ASSFSGYGYT

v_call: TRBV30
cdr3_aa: AWSRLARQETQY

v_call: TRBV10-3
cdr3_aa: AISEATGYGSPLH

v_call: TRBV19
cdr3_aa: ASSIVAGRQPQH

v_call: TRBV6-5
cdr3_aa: ASSYSGWGSGANVLT

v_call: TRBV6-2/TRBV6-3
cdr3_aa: ASSYKAGHLTSTDTQY

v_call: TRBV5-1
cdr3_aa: ASSFAQGPQETQY

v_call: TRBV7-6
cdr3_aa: ASSYGRGRYEQY

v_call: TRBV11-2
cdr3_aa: ASSLERAF

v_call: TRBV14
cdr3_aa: ASNEWGSSYNEQF

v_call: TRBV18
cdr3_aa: ASSPPGNGELF

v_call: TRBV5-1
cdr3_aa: ASSLMLGPNEKLF

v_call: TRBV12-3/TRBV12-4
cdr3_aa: ASTSQSWGNEKLF

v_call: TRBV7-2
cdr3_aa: ASSLGFSGGADIQY

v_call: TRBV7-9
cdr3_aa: ASSLRRSETQY

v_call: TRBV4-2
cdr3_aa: ASSQEPSVGNTIY

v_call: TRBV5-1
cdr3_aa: ASSPGLAGGPTDTQY

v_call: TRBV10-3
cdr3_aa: AISGVSGDTEQF

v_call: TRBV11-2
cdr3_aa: ASSFGPNQETQY